Listed below are T cell receptor beta chains from one sample, sequenced in a study of PD-1 blockade in classical Hodgkin lymphoma. Sequencing was performed with immunoSEQ multiplex PCR; in TCRdb, only in-frame clones are kept and a portion is missing. This sample has more than 40,000 clones, with 65% to 70% found just once. Sequences were derived from peripheral blood mononuclear cells (PBMCs), sampled before the fourth cycle of nivolumab. These receptors all come from a human donor with classical Hodgkin lymphoma. Both conserved end residues are part of each CDR3. The D gene is left open where the match is weak. Expanded clones are given a class, and other clones once, few, many or no size at all.

D: TRBD1
J: TRBJ2-5
size: few
V: TRBV4-2
DNA: TGTGCCAGCAGCCAAGTCCCAGGGGGCCACGAGACCCAGTACTTC
CDR3: CASSQVPGGHETQYF

D: -
J: TRBJ2-5
size: -
V: TRBV27
DNA: TGTGCCAGCAGTCCCAACCAAGAGACCCAGTACTTC
CDR3: CASSPNQETQYF

D: -
J: TRBJ2-7
size: -
V: TRBV18
DNA: TGTGCCAGCTCACCCCGGACGGGAGAGCAGTACTTC
CDR3: CASSPRTGEQYF

D: -
J: TRBJ1-2
size: -
V: TRBV15
DNA: TGTGCCACCAGCAGAGATCGAGGGGCTTTGGTCTATGGCTACACCTTC
CDR3: CATSRDRGALVYGYTF

D: -
J: TRBJ1-1
size: -
V: TRBV9
DNA: TGTGCCAGCAGCGCGCGCCCCGAAGGCACTGAAGCTTTCTTT
CDR3: CASSARPEGTEAFF

D: -
J: TRBJ2-7
size: medium-sized
V: TRBV15
DNA: TGTGCCACCAGCAGAGACAGGGGAAGCTCCTACGAGCAGTACTTC
CDR3: CATSRDRGSSYEQYF

D: TRBD1
J: TRBJ1-5
size: -
V: TRBV7-8
DNA: TGTGCCAGCAGCTTAGGACAGGGGTTGGGTCAGCCCCAGCATTTT
CDR3: CASSLGQGLGQPQHF

D: -
J: TRBJ2-7
size: few
V: TRBV5-1
DNA: TGCGCCAGCAGCCCCTGGGGGGGGGCCTCCTACGAGCAGTACTTC
CDR3: CASSPWGGASYEQYF

D: -
J: TRBJ1-1
size: few
V: TRBV10-3
DNA: TGTGCCATCAGTGAGTGGGCATACACTGAAGCTTTCTTT
CDR3: CAISEWAYTEAFF

D: -
J: TRBJ1-1
size: -
V: TRBV4-3
DNA: TGCGCCAGCAGCCAAGACACGAACACTGAAGCTTTCTTT
CDR3: CASSQDTNTEAFF

D: -
J: TRBJ2-7
size: -
V: TRBV7-2
DNA: TGTGCCAGCAGCCTAGCTGACTCCTCCTACGAGCAGTACTTC
CDR3: CASSLADSSYEQYF

D: TRBD2
J: TRBJ2-5
size: -
V: TRBV5-1
DNA: TGCGCCAGCAGCTTATCTAGCGGGGGGGCGAAGACCCAGTACTTC
CDR3: CASSLSSGGAKTQYF

D: TRBD1
J: TRBJ2-1
size: -
V: TRBV6-5
DNA: TGTGCCAGCAGTCGACAGGGGGGCAATGAGCAGTTCTTC
CDR3: CASSRQGGNEQFF

D: TRBD2
J: TRBJ2-1
size: -
V: TRBV11-2
DNA: TGTGCCAGCAGCTTAACTAGCGGGGGGGCTAACCATGAGCAGTTCTTC
CDR3: CASSLTSGGANHEQFF

D: TRBD1
J: TRBJ1-5
size: -
V: TRBV10-2
DNA: TGCGCCAGCAGTGACGGACAGGGCCTTCAGCCCCAGCATTTT
CDR3: CASSDGQGLQPQHF

D: -
J: TRBJ2-7
size: -
V: TRBV9
DNA: TGTGCCAGCAGCCCAGGGTCGGGAGAGCAGTACTTC
CDR3: CASSPGSGEQYF

D: TRBD2
J: TRBJ2-1
size: -
V: TRBV4-3
DNA: TGCGCCAGCAGCCCCTCCCTAGCGGGGAGCTCCTACAATGAGCAGTTCTTC
CDR3: CASSPSLAGSSYNEQFF

D: TRBD1
J: TRBJ2-2
size: -
V: TRBV14
DNA: TGTGCCAGCAGCCGGTGGGACAGGGAAGACGGGGAGCTGTTTTTT
CDR3: CASSRWDREDGELFF

D: TRBD1
J: TRBJ1-1
size: medium-sized
V: TRBV4-3
DNA: TGCGCCAGCAGCGTCGGACAGGGCTACACTGAAGCTTTCTTT
CDR3: CASSVGQGYTEAFF

D: -
J: TRBJ2-1
size: -
V: TRBV19
DNA: TGTGCCAGTAGTATAGATGATGGAGAAGGGGCCGCTCGGTTCTTC
CDR3: CASSIDDGEGAARFF

D: -
J: TRBJ1-1
size: -
V: TRBV29-1
DNA: TGCAGCGTTGAGGCAGCTCAGAACACTGAAGCTTTCTTT
CDR3: CSVEAAQNTEAFF

D: -
J: TRBJ1-2
size: -
V: TRBV2
DNA: TGTGCCAGCAGTATAAGGCAGGCCGTTGGGTACACCTTC
CDR3: CASSIRQAVGYTF

D: -
J: TRBJ1-6
size: -
V: TRBV6-1
DNA: TGTGCCAGCAGTGCAGGGATTGGCTCCTATAATTCACCCCTCCACTTT
CDR3: CASSAGIGSYNSPLHF

D: TRBD2
J: TRBJ2-2
size: -
V: TRBV5-1
DNA: TGCGCCAGCTGGCGGGGGAGGACCACCGGGGAGCTGTTTTTT
CDR3: CASWRGRTTGELFF

D: -
J: TRBJ2-7
size: -
V: TRBV6-1
DNA: TGTGCCAGCAGTGAAGTCCGGCAGGACGAGCAGTACTTC
CDR3: CASSEVRQDEQYF

D: TRBD1
J: TRBJ1-4
size: -
V: TRBV5-4
DNA: TGTGCCAGCAGCTTAACAGGGGGCGGCCCTGTCTCGAAGGAAAAACTGTTTTTT
CDR3: CASSLTGGGPVSKEKLFF

D: TRBD2
J: TRBJ2-3
size: -
V: TRBV28
DNA: TGTGCCAGCAGTTTTAAGCGGGGGCCCCTGGCAGATACGCAGTATTTT
CDR3: CASSFKRGPLADTQYF

D: -
J: TRBJ1-5
size: medium-sized
V: TRBV27
DNA: TGTGCCAGCCGGCCTGGTGGCAATCAGCCCCAGCATTTT
CDR3: CASRPGGNQPQHF

D: -
J: TRBJ2-5
size: -
V: TRBV6-5
DNA: TGTGCCAGCAGTTCACTCTGGAAGTACCAAGAGACCCAGTACTTC
CDR3: CASSSLWKYQETQYF

D: TRBD2
J: TRBJ2-5
size: -
V: TRBV4-3
DNA: TGCGCCAGCAGCCTTTTTTCTAGCGGACAAGAGACCCAGTACTTC
CDR3: CASSLFSSGQETQYF

D: -
J: TRBJ2-3
size: few
V: TRBV5-1
DNA: TGCGCCAGCAGCTTGGCCCCTAGCGGCACAGATACGCAGTATTTT
CDR3: CASSLAPSGTDTQYF

D: -
J: TRBJ2-7
size: few
V: TRBV2
DNA: TGTGCCAGCACTGAGGGCACTTCATCCTCCTACGAGCAGTACTTC
CDR3: CASTEGTSSSYEQYF